Listed below are T cell receptor beta chains from one sample, sequenced in a study of T cell changes during pregnancy in multiple sclerosis. Clones were read by immunoSEQ multiplex PCR, and TCRdb kept only the in-frame ones, dropping some. The repertoire holds tens of thousands of clones, 88% seen once, with approximately 1.6% in the top ten. The sequences come from peripheral blood, collected in the first trimester of pregnancy. These receptors all come from a female donor with multiple sclerosis, enrolled in a pregnancy study. The CDR3 runs from the conserved cysteine through the conserved F or W. Each record gives: J gene, D gene, V gene, CDR3 protein. A D gene is named only where the DNA matches it firmly.

>TRBJ1-2|TRBD1|TRBV4-2
CASSLSERGTGGSNYGYTF
>TRBJ2-5|.|TRBV5-4
CASSLDSQETQYF
>TRBJ1-1|.|TRBV5-4
CASSLDRVGTEAFF
>TRBJ2-3|.|TRBV10-3
CAITGGYTDTQYF
>TRBJ2-5|.|TRBV7-7
CASSTNREETQYF
>TRBJ1-5|.|TRBV6-6
CASSYSRQSSNQPQHF
>TRBJ2-1|TRBD2|TRBV7-3
CASKKSAGGPYEQFF
>TRBJ1-3|.|TRBV28
CASSLFSIVLSGNTIYF
>TRBJ2-7|TRBD2|TRBV4-1
CASSQDTSGSYEQYF
>TRBJ2-2|.|TRBV6-5
CASSGQGTGELFF
>TRBJ2-7|TRBD1|TRBV9
CASSSTGTAYEQYF
>TRBJ1-4|.|TRBV4-1
CASSQGRGWNEKLFF
>TRBJ2-3|.|TRBV7-2
CASSLTANGLPLDTQYF
>TRBJ1-2|.|TRBV7-2
CASSFGGTRGTYGYTF
>TRBJ1-1|.|TRBV19
CASASQGKMNTEAFF
>TRBJ2-7|TRBD1|TRBV4-3
CASSLQTGGHSTSYEQYF
>TRBJ2-3|TRBD2|TRBV2
CASSSRTSGMHTDTQYF
>TRBJ1-6|.|TRBV6-4
CASSQFDNSPLHF
>TRBJ2-3|TRBD2|TRBV5-1
CASNLGGSTGTDTQYF
>TRBJ1-2|TRBD1|TRBV6-1
CASTPLQGVYGYTF
>TRBJ2-7|.|TRBV18
CASSPAQGPYEQYF
>TRBJ1-1|TRBD1|TRBV4-3
CASSQLRTGNTEAFF
>TRBJ1-1|.|TRBV11-2
CASSRITVEGAFF
>TRBJ1-5|TRBD1|TRBV10-1
CASNLTGFNQPQHF
>TRBJ2-1|.|TRBV6-4
CASSFIQGGEQFF
>TRBJ1-1|TRBD1|TRBV2
CASPPPDRGNTEAFF
>TRBJ2-2|TRBD2|TRBV6-4
CASSGTSGSTGELFF
>TRBJ2-1|.|TRBV7-3
CASSLQSSADEQFF
>TRBJ2-7|TRBD1|TRBV4-3
CASSQDYTGERGEQYF
>TRBJ2-7|.|TRBV6-8
CASSYPQPSGTSKGEQYF
>TRBJ2-3|.|TRBV6-4
CASSDSAGTDTQYF
>TRBJ2-5|.|TRBV10-1
CASSDAVQETQYF
>TRBJ2-7|TRBD2|TRBV6-5
CASSYSLAGDEQYF
>TRBJ1-2|TRBD1|TRBV28
CASSFPLRGRPSYGYTF
>TRBJ2-7|TRBD1|TRBV4-1
CASSQERGQGNYEQYF
>TRBJ2-1|.|TRBV4-2
CASSQDLGLLNEQFF
>TRBJ2-7|TRBD1|TRBV18
CASSPGQGVNEQYF